One and the same sample provided the 13 T cell receptor beta chains below, sequenced in a study of shared clonotypes between healthy human individuals. Generated by immunoSEQ multiplex PCR, the TCRdb table keeps only in-frame clones and is missing some. This sample has about 2 million clones; about 95% occur once, and the top ten carry 1.2%. Naivety among CD8 cells was defined by CD45RO negativity and positive CCR7 selection, thereby excluding terminally differentiated effector memory CD45RA+ cells. Specimen: naive CD8+ T cells sorted from blood. These receptors were taken from a man between 18 and 29 years old in good health.

Only a few counts were recorded for this clone. The DNA for the CDR3 is TGTGCCGCTAGGAGGGAGGGCTACACCTTC. Its translation: CAARREGYTF. The V and J genes are TRBV28 and TRBJ1-2, with D uncertain. V gave up 11 bases and J gave up 8 bases, with 12 bases separating them. CDR3 length: 10 residues. Germline values: CDR1 MDHEN, CDR2 SYDVKM.

V usage is TRBV28 and J usage is TRBJ1-5; D uncertain. Germline assignment: CDR1 MDHEN and CDR2 SYDVKM. Trimming stripped 5 bases from V and 6 bases from J, with 8 bases between. This CDR3 is built from 12 residues. The CDR3 coding sequence is TGTGCCAGCAGTCTTAGGGTTCAGCCCCAGCATTTT. Amino acids: CASSLRVQPQHF.

This chain connects TRBV7-9 to TRBJ1-1, with 8 positions matching TRBD1. This CDR3 region has 15 residues. V was clipped by 5 bases and J by 7 bases; unmatched bases: 12. Per germline, CDR1 SEHNR and CDR2 FQNEAQ (reference sequence). The CDR3, as DNA: TGTGCCAGCAGCGGAGACACAGGGGGGATTGGTGAAGCTTTCTTT. It translates to CASSGDTGGIGEAFF.

This clone came up once. This same CDR3 is encoded by further DNA sequences in the sample. This chain connects TRBV10-2 to TRBJ2-1, with no clear D. CDR3 length: 11 amino acids. The germline gives CDR1 WSHSY, CDR2 SAAADI. V shed 3 bases and J shed 10 bases, with 7 bases lying between them. The chain's CDR3 is CASSEGSEQFF. Written as DNA, the CDR3 is TGCGCCAGCAGTGAAGGGTCAGAGCAGTTCTTC.

About this clone: This specimen includes other DNA sequences encoding the same CDR3. The V and J genes are TRBV9 and TRBJ2-7; TRBD1 is a possible D gene (7 bases). The V end lost 0 bases, the J end lost 3 bases, and 10 bases lay between the germline ends. The CDR3 runs to 14 residues. Germline V gene sequence: CDR1 SGDLS, CDR2 YYNGEE. The CDR3 is CASSVGQGGYEQYF. CDR3 DNA: TGTGCCAGCAGCGTAGGGCAGGGGGGCTACGAGCAGTACTTC.

This sequence joins TRBV9 and TRBJ2-7; 10 bases are a match to TRBD1. This CDR3 is built from 15 residues. Germline trimming cut 0 bases from V and 5 bases from J; bases unmatched to any gene: 5. Germline CDR1 reads SGDLS; CDR2 reads YYNGEE. As DNA, the CDR3 is TGTGCCAGCAGCGTAGGGGGAGGGACAGGGGACGAGCAGTACTTC. It is translated as CASSVGGGTGDEQYF.

Note on this clone: Additional DNA sequences in this sample encode the identical CDR3. V gene TRBV5-6 combines with J gene TRBJ2-7; D unresolved. Trimming took off 4 bases at V and 3 bases at J, with 5 bases between the two ends. The CDR3 sequence is 11 residues long. Germline lookup yields CDR1 SGHDT and CDR2 YYEEEE. CDR3 protein: CASSVSYEQYF. CDR3 nucleotide sequence: TGTGCCAGCAGCGTGAGCTACGAGCAGTACTTC.

DNA of the CDR3: TGTGCCATCCAAGGGCCTAGCACAGATACGCAGTATTTT. It encodes CAIQGPSTDTQYF. The chain is built from TRBV7-9 and TRBJ2-3; D is undetermined. Germline CDR1 reads SEHNR; CDR2 reads FQNEAQ (reference sequence). V dropped 10 bases and J dropped 0 bases, with 11 bases sitting between them. The CDR3 extends over 13 amino acids.

This clone was detected a few times. The J gene is TRBJ2-7, the V gene TRBV10-2; D might be TRBD1 (5 bases). The germline V and J ends were trimmed by 7 bases and 3 bases, with 10 bases remaining between them. The CDR3 extends over 12 amino acids. Per the germline V gene, CDR1 is WSHSY and CDR2 is SAAADI. CDR3 nucleotides: TGCGCCAGCATGGACACGGTCTACGAGCAGTACTTC. It yields the protein CASMDTVYEQYF.

In DNA, the CDR3 is TGTGCCAGTAGTGATAGAGAGGGCTTAAGAGAAAAACTGTTTTTT. Its protein product is CASSDREGLREKLFF. This chain links TRBV19 with TRBJ1-4; no definite D call. Between the trimmed V and J ends, which lost 5 bases and 8 bases, there was a span of 18 bases. Germline lookup yields CDR1 LNHDA and CDR2 SQIVND (reference sequence). CDR3 length: 15 residues.

J is TRBJ2-5 and V is TRBV9, with D hard to call. This CDR3 is 13 amino acids long. V was pared by 4 bases and J by 1 base, with 8 bases between. The V gene's germline CDR1 is SGDLS and CDR2 YYNGEE. The CDR3 coding sequence is TGTGCCAGCAGCCCCCGCGTCCAAGAGACCCAGTACTTC. Its translation is CASSPRVQETQYF.

The chain has TRBV7-9 and TRBJ2-5; 10 positions agree with TRBD2. Trimming removed 1 base from V and 2 bases from J; junction bases left unmatched: 7. Germline-derived CDR1 and CDR2 are SEHNR and FQNEAQ (reference sequence). The CDR3 length is 17 residues. This CDR3 is CASSLGSWTSGQETQYF. The CDR3 DNA reads as TGTGCCAGCAGCTTAGGCAGCTGGACTAGCGGACAAGAGACCCAGTACTTC.

This sequence joins TRBV10-2 and TRBJ2-7, with TRBD2 as a possible D gene (5 bases). The CDR3 contains 14 residues. In germline, CDR1 is WSHSY, CDR2 SAAADI. Between the trimmed V and J ends, which lost 7 bases and 0 bases, there was a span of 13 bases. The DNA of the CDR3 is TGCGCCAGCACCAGCGGAGATAGCTCCTACGAGCAGTACTTC. It encodes CASTSGDSSYEQYF.